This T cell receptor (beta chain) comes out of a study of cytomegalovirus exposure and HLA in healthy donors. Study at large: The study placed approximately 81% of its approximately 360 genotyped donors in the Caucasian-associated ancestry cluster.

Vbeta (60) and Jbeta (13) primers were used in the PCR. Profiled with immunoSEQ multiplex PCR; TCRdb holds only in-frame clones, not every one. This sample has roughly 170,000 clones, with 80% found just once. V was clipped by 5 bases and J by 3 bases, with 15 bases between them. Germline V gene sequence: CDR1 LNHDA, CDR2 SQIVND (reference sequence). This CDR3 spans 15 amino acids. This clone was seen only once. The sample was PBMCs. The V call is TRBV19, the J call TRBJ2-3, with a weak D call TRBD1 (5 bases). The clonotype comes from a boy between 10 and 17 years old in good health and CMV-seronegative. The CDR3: CASSYSPGSTDTQYF. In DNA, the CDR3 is TGTGCCAGTAGTTATTCGCCAGGGTCGACAGATACGCAGTATTTT.